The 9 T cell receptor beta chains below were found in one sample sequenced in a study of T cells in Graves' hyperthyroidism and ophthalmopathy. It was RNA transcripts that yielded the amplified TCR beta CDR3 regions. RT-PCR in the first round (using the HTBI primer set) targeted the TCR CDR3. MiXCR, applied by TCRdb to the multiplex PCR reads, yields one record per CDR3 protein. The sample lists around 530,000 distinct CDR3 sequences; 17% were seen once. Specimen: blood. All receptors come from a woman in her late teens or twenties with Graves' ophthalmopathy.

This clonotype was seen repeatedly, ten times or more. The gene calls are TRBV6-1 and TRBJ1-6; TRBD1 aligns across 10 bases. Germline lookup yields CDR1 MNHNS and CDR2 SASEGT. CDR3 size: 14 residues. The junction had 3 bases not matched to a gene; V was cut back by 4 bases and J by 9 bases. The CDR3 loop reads CASSVRDRGSPLHF. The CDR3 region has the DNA TGTGCCAGCAGTGTCCGGGACAGGGGTTCACCCCTCCACTTT.

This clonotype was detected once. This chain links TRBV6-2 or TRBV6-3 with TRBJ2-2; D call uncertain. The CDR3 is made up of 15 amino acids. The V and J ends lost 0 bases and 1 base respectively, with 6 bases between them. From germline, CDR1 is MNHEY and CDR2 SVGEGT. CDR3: CASSYSVENTGELFF. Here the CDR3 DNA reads TGTGCCAGCAGTTACTCGGTCGAGAACACCGGGGAGCTGTTTTTT.

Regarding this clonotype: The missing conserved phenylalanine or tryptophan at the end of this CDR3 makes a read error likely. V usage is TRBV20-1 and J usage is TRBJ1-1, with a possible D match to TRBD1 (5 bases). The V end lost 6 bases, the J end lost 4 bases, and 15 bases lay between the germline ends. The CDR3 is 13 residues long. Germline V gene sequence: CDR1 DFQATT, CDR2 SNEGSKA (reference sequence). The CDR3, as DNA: TGCAGTGCCATCTGGGGCGCGGGCACTGAAGCTTTCCTT. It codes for CSAIWGAGTEAFL.

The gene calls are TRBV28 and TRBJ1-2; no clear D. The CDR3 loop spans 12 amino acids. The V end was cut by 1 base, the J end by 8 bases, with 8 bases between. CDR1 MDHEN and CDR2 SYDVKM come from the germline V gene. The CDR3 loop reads CASSLFREGYTF. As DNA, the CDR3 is TGTGCCAGCAGTTTATTTAGGGAAGGCTACACCTTC.

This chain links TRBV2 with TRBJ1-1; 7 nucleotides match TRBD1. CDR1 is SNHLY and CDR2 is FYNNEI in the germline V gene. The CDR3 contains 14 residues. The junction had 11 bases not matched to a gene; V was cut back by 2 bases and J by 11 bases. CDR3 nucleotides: TGTGCCAGCAGTGAAACTCGGACAGGTTTGGGTGCTTTCTTT. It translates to CASSETRTGLGAFF.

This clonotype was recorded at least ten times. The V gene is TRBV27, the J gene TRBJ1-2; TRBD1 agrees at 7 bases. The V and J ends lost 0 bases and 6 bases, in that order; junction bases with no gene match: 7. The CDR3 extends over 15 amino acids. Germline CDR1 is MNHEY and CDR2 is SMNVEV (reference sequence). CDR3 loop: CASSLSIQGIDGYTF. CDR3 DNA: TGTGCCAGCAGTTTATCGATACAGGGGATCGATGGCTACACCTTC.

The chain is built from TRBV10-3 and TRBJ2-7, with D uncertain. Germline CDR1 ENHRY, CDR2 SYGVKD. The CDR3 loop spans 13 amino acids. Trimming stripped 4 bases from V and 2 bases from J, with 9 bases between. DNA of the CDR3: TGTGCCATCAGTGTTGGCCCTGCCTACGAGCAGTACTTC. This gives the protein CAISVGPAYEQYF.

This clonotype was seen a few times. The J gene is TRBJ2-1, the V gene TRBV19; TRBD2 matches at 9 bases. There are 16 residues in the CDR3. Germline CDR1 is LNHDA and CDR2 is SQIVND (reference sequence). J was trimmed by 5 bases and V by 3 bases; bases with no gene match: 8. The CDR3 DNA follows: TGTGCCAGTAGTATTTATTCTAGCGGGAAGAACAATGAGCAGTTCTTC. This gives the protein CASSIYSSGKNNEQFF.

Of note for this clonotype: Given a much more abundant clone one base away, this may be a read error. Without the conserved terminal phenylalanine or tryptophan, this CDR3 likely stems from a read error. CDR3 DNA sequence: TGTGCCAGCAGTTACGCCCCGGGACAGGTCCACGAGCAGTACCTC. Translated, it gives CASSYAPGQVHEQYL. The V gene is TRBV6-5, the J gene TRBJ2-7, with 8 bases lining up with TRBD1. Trimming took 2 bases from V and 5 from J; bases not matched to a gene: 8. The length of the CDR3 is 15 residues. Germline values: CDR1 MNHEY, CDR2 SVGAGI.